This is a list of T cell receptor beta chains from one sample in a study of T cells after yellow fever vaccination. TCRdb itself ran the 5' RACE reads through MiXCR, one entry per CDR3 protein. The sample lists a few hundred thousand distinct CDR3 sequences, less than 8.5% occurring once. Sequences were derived from CD4+ T cells sorted from PBMCs, sampled 15 days after the yellow fever booster vaccination. These receptors came from a man aged 25-45 years who received the YFV17D yellow fever vaccine. Both conserved end residues are part of each CDR3. The order of the fields is CDR3 protein, CDR3 DNA, J gene, clone size, D gene, V gene. The D gene is left open where the match is weak. The size field is filled for only some rows; it gives once, few, many or a size class.

CDR3 protein: CASSQGGTGGDTQYF
CDR3 DNA: TGCGCCAGCAGCCAAGGAGGAACAGGAGGAGATACGCAGTATTTT
J gene: TRBJ2-3
clone size: many
D gene: .
V gene: TRBV4-3

CDR3 protein: CASSSDDRGVYGYTF
CDR3 DNA: TGCGCCAGCAGCTCCGACGACAGGGGGGTCTATGGCTACACCTTC
J gene: TRBJ1-2
clone size: .
D gene: TRBD1
V gene: TRBV5-1

CDR3 protein: CASSRLAGTDEQYF
CDR3 DNA: TGTGCCAGTAGCAGACTAGCGGGTACCGACGAGCAGTACTTC
J gene: TRBJ2-7
clone size: few
D gene: TRBD2
V gene: TRBV19

CDR3 protein: CASSLWGTTDYGYTF
CDR3 DNA: TGCGCCAGCAGCTTGTGGGGGACAACGGACTATGGCTACACCTTC
J gene: TRBJ1-2
clone size: few
D gene: .
V gene: TRBV5-1

CDR3 protein: CASSTLDKQFF
CDR3 DNA: TGTGCCAGCAGTACCTTGGACAAGCAGTTCTTC
J gene: TRBJ2-1
clone size: .
D gene: .
V gene: TRBV6-5

CDR3 protein: CASNLGNEQFF
CDR3 DNA: TGTGCCAGCAATCTAGGCAATGAGCAGTTCTTC
J gene: TRBJ2-1
clone size: many
D gene: .
V gene: TRBV28

CDR3 protein: CASSPTNSATSTQYF
CDR3 DNA: TGTGCCAGCTCACCAACTAACAGCGCTACGTCGACCCAGTACTTC
J gene: TRBJ2-5
clone size: few
D gene: .
V gene: TRBV18

CDR3 protein: CASKSGELEQFF
CDR3 DNA: TGTGCCAGCAAGAGCGGGGAATTAGAGCAGTTCTTC
J gene: TRBJ2-1
clone size: few
D gene: TRBD2
V gene: TRBV28

CDR3 protein: CASSLQNTEAFF
CDR3 DNA: TGTGCCAGCAGTCTACAGAACACTGAAGCTTTCTTT
J gene: TRBJ1-1
clone size: .
D gene: .
V gene: TRBV28

CDR3 protein: CASSLGAGMTEAFF
CDR3 DNA: TGTGCCAGCAGCTTAGGGGCAGGGATGACTGAAGCTTTCTTT
J gene: TRBJ1-1
clone size: few
D gene: .
V gene: TRBV7-2

CDR3 protein: CATSILKNIQYF
CDR3 DNA: TGTGCCACCAGTATTCTGAAAAACATTCAGTACTTC
J gene: TRBJ2-4
clone size: .
D gene: .
V gene: TRBV15

CDR3 protein: CASSLGDRTYNEQFF
CDR3 DNA: TGTGCCAGCAGCTTAGGTGACAGAACCTACAATGAGCAGTTCTTC
J gene: TRBJ2-1
clone size: many
D gene: .
V gene: TRBV7-9

CDR3 protein: CASSLGASGRVDEQYF
CDR3 DNA: TGTGCCAGCAGCTTAGGGGCTAGCGGGAGGGTAGACGAGCAGTACTTC
J gene: TRBJ2-7
clone size: many
D gene: TRBD2
V gene: TRBV7-2

CDR3 protein: CASSLVSGLLYQPQHF
CDR3 DNA: TGTGCCAGCAGCTTAGTAAGCGGGTTGCTATACCAGCCCCAGCATTTT
J gene: TRBJ1-5
clone size: few
D gene: .
V gene: TRBV5-5

CDR3 protein: CASSLLGGIFQETQYF
CDR3 DNA: TGTGCCAGCAGCTTGTTGGGCGGGATATTCCAAGAGACCCAGTACTTC
J gene: TRBJ2-5
clone size: many
D gene: .
V gene: TRBV5-4

CDR3 protein: CASSLESAYEQYF
CDR3 DNA: TGCGCCAGCAGCTTGGAGTCAGCTTACGAGCAGTACTTC
J gene: TRBJ2-7
clone size: few
D gene: .
V gene: TRBV5-1

CDR3 protein: CSAGRRSTDTQYF
CDR3 DNA: TGCAGTGCCGGCCGGCGTAGCACAGATACGCAGTATTTT
J gene: TRBJ2-3
clone size: many
D gene: .
V gene: TRBV20-1

CDR3 protein: CASSQGRQETQYF
CDR3 DNA: TGTGCCAGCAGCCAAGGCCGACAAGAGACCCAGTACTTC
J gene: TRBJ2-5
clone size: few
D gene: .
V gene: TRBV3-1

CDR3 protein: CASSPFEGSSYNEQFF
CDR3 DNA: TGTGCCAGCTCACCATTCGAGGGGAGCTCCTACAATGAGCAGTTCTTC
J gene: TRBJ2-1
clone size: many
D gene: .
V gene: TRBV18

CDR3 protein: CSVVSPSADTQYF
CDR3 DNA: TGCAGCGTTGTATCTCCCTCCGCAGATACGCAGTATTTT
J gene: TRBJ2-3
clone size: .
D gene: .
V gene: TRBV29-1

CDR3 protein: CASSLSEWETGQYF
CDR3 DNA: TGTGCCAGCAGCTTAAGCGAGTGGGAGACGGGGCAGTACTTC
J gene: TRBJ2-7
clone size: .
D gene: .
V gene: TRBV14

CDR3 protein: CASSQDVGRGSGFYEQYF
CDR3 DNA: TGCGCCAGCAGCCAAGATGTAGGCAGGGGATCTGGGTTCTACGAGCAGTACTTC
J gene: TRBJ2-7
clone size: .
D gene: .
V gene: TRBV4-3

CDR3 protein: CASSGGTGLVLYF
CDR3 DNA: TGTGCCAGCAGTGGGGGGACAGGGCTCGTGTTGTACTTC
J gene: TRBJ2-7
clone size: few
D gene: TRBD1
V gene: TRBV12-3/TRBV12-4

CDR3 protein: CASSLEGSNYGYTF
CDR3 DNA: TGCGCCAGCAGCTTGGAAGGATCTAACTATGGCTACACCTTC
J gene: TRBJ1-2
clone size: few
D gene: .
V gene: TRBV5-1

CDR3 protein: CASSTVAGGPNEQFF
CDR3 DNA: TGTGCCAGTAGTACGGTAGCGGGGGGACCCAATGAGCAGTTCTTC
J gene: TRBJ2-1
clone size: few
D gene: TRBD2
V gene: TRBV19

CDR3 protein: CASSFIAGEVQELFF
CDR3 DNA: TGTGCCAGCAGCTTTATAGCGGGAGAAGTGCAAGAGCTGTTTTTT
J gene: TRBJ2-2
clone size: many
D gene: TRBD2
V gene: TRBV5-5

CDR3 protein: CASCLAPGGISLNEQFF
CDR3 DNA: TGTGCCAGCTGCCTGGCCCCGGGTGGTATATCCCTCAATGAGCAGTTCTTC
J gene: TRBJ2-1
clone size: .
D gene: .
V gene: TRBV5-4

CDR3 protein: CASSFRGWNEQFF
CDR3 DNA: TGTGCCAGCAGCTTTCGGGGGTGGAATGAGCAGTTCTTC
J gene: TRBJ2-1
clone size: few
D gene: .
V gene: TRBV7-9

CDR3 protein: CASSQEGQFNSPLHF
CDR3 DNA: TGCGCCAGCAGCCAAGAAGGACAGTTTAATTCACCCCTCCACTTT
J gene: TRBJ1-6
clone size: .
D gene: .
V gene: TRBV4-3

CDR3 protein: CSVDRHGEEQYF
CDR3 DNA: TGCAGCGTGGACAGGCACGGAGAGGAGCAGTACTTC
J gene: TRBJ2-7
clone size: few
D gene: TRBD1
V gene: TRBV29-1

CDR3 protein: CSATPTGSSYEQYF
CDR3 DNA: TGCAGTGCCACCCCGACAGGGAGCTCCTACGAGCAGTACTTC
J gene: TRBJ2-7
clone size: few
D gene: TRBD1
V gene: TRBV20-1

CDR3 protein: CATKGQGDYGYTF
CDR3 DNA: TGTGCCACCAAGGGACAGGGTGACTATGGCTACACCTTC
J gene: TRBJ1-2
clone size: .
D gene: TRBD1
V gene: TRBV15

CDR3 protein: CSARVMEGTALNQPQHF
CDR3 DNA: TGCAGTGCTAGAGTAATGGAAGGGACAGCGCTCAATCAGCCCCAGCATTTT
J gene: TRBJ1-5
clone size: few
D gene: TRBD1
V gene: TRBV20-1

CDR3 protein: CATSRLGGSYEQYF
CDR3 DNA: TGTGCCACCAGTCGACTGGGGGGCTCCTACGAGCAGTACTTC
J gene: TRBJ2-7
clone size: .
D gene: .
V gene: TRBV24-1

CDR3 protein: CASSQDSTGNGDIQYF
CDR3 DNA: TGTGCCAGCAGCCAGGACTCGACAGGGAATGGGGACATTCAGTACTTC
J gene: TRBJ2-4
clone size: .
D gene: TRBD1
V gene: TRBV4-2

CDR3 protein: CASSQVSRTGEGEAFF
CDR3 DNA: TGTGCCAGCAGCCAAGTAAGTCGGACAGGGGAAGGAGAAGCTTTCTTT
J gene: TRBJ1-1
clone size: few
D gene: TRBD1
V gene: TRBV4-2

CDR3 protein: CCARVGTSNSNQPQHF
CDR3 DNA: TGCTGTGCTAGAGTCGGGACGAGTAATAGCAATCAGCCCCAGCATTTT
J gene: TRBJ1-5
clone size: few
D gene: .
V gene: TRBV20-1

CDR3 protein: CASSLESGYQPQHF
CDR3 DNA: TGCGCCAGCAGCTTGGAATCCGGCTATCAGCCCCAGCATTTT
J gene: TRBJ1-5
clone size: .
D gene: .
V gene: TRBV5-1

CDR3 protein: CSFRSGSGSYEQYF
CDR3 DNA: TGCAGCTTTCGTAGCGGAAGCGGGAGCTACGAGCAGTACTTC
J gene: TRBJ2-7
clone size: many
D gene: TRBD2
V gene: TRBV29-1

CDR3 protein: CASSLDTFNQPQHF
CDR3 DNA: TGTGCCAGCAGTCTTGACACCTTCAATCAGCCCCAGCATTTT
J gene: TRBJ1-5
clone size: few
D gene: .
V gene: TRBV6-5

CDR3 protein: CSARDNGTPMETQYF
CDR3 DNA: TGCAGTGCTAGAGATAATGGGACCCCTATGGAGACCCAGTACTTC
J gene: TRBJ2-5
clone size: .
D gene: .
V gene: TRBV20-1

CDR3 protein: CTSSQDNYGYTF
CDR3 DNA: TGCACCAGCAGCCAAGATAACTATGGCTACACCTTC
J gene: TRBJ1-2
clone size: .
D gene: .
V gene: TRBV1